This T cell receptor beta chain emerged from a study of CD8 T cells in ankylosing spondylitis. The V end was cut by 4 bases, the J end by 1 base, with 19 bases between. CDR3 size: 18 residues. Germline values: CDR1 SGHAT, CDR2 FQNNGV. Overall study results and limits: A TCR beta motif of under 10 highly homologous variants seemed to mark ankylosing spondylitis blood. As reported, disease-linked clones showed significant enrichment in matched ankylosing spondylitis synovial fluid. Disease-linked clones displayed a CD8+ phenotype and appeared relatively rarely in peripheral blood.

5'-RACE, quantitative and with molecular barcodes, yielded the TCR beta libraries. Each CDR3 protein is one row after TCRdb ran MiXCR on the 5' RACE reads. The data contain roughly 30,000 distinct CDR3 sequences, around 30% of them seen just once; the ten biggest clones take up 35% to 50%. This clonotype was observed once. What it binds is not known. Likely a read error: the CDR3 ends without its conserved phenylalanine or tryptophan. The TCR was taken from a male donor with ankylosing spondylitis. V and J are TRBV11-2 and TRBJ2-2; tentative D call: TRBD2 (6 bases). Material: synovial fluid, either unsorted or a sorted T cell fraction (not recorded which). The CDR3 is CASSSRGGGEGNTGELFL. The CDR3 DNA reads TGTGCCAGCAGCTCAAGGGGAGGAGGAGAGGGGAACACCGGGGAGCTGTTTCTT.